This entry lists 29 T cell receptor beta chains sequenced from one sample in a study of T cell responses to AZD1222 COVID-19 vaccine. Repertoires were generated with immunoSEQ multiplex PCR, while TCRdb's copy carries only in-frame clones and drops some. This sample carries about 91,000 clones, about 88% of them seen once, and the ten largest clones take roughly 19%. The starting material was peripheral blood, obtained on day 0 of AZD1222 vaccination. These receptor sequences come from an adult in good health.

The chain joins TRBV27 to TRBJ2-3; 12 bases are shared with TRBD2. This CDR3 is built from 15 residues. CDR1 is MNHEY and CDR2 is SMNVEV in the germline V gene (reference sequence). V shed 7 bases and J 2 bases; nucleotides not matched to a gene: 4. CDR3 in DNA: TGTGCCAGCACTCGACTAGCGGGGGTCACAGATACGCAGTATTTT. It codes for CASTRLAGVTDTQYF.

Concerning this clone: The same CDR3 also results from other DNA sequences found in this sample. The chain recombines TRBV18 with TRBJ1-4; a weak D match, TRBD1 (5 bases). V lost 3 bases to trimming and J lost 1 base, with 9 bases between them. The V gene's germline CDR1 is KGHSH and CDR2 LQKENI. The CDR3 runs 15 residues. The CDR3 here is CASSPGQGTNEKLFF. The CDR3 DNA reads as TGTGCCAGCTCACCGGGGCAGGGAACTAATGAAAAACTGTTTTTT.

This chain joins TRBV24-1 and TRBJ2-1; possibly TRBD2 for D (7 bases). The germline gives CDR1 KGHDR, CDR2 SFDVKD. The CDR3 consists of 14 residues. Trimming took 3 bases from V and 8 from J, leaving 13 bases between them. CDR3 nucleotide sequence: TGTGCCACCAGTGATGCGGACGGGGGGCATGAGCAGTTCTTC. Translated: CATSDADGGHEQFF.

The chain joins TRBV5-6 to TRBJ2-3, with D possibly matching TRBD2 (5 bases). CDR3 length equals 15 residues. CDR1 SGHDT and CDR2 YYEEEE come from the germline V gene. The germline V and J ends were trimmed by 7 bases and 4 bases, with 19 bases remaining between them. The CDR3 DNA reads as TGTGCCAGCGACCCAGGAGGTCCGGGTTCAGATACGCAGTATTTT. This gives the protein CASDPGGPGSDTQYF.

This clone appeared once. The chain has TRBV12-3 or TRBV12-4 and TRBJ2-1, with D hard to call. Between the trimmed V and J ends, which lost 5 bases and 7 bases, there was a span of 6 bases. This CDR3 region has 11 residues. The CDR3 loop reads CASSRHNEQFF. The CDR3 region has the DNA TGTGCCAGCAGTCGCCATAATGAGCAGTTCTTC.

The chain has TRBV7-2 and TRBJ2-1; 10 bases are shared with TRBD1. Trimming cost V 3 bases and J 9 bases; bases outside gene matches: 5. Germline CDR1 is SGHTA and CDR2 is FQGNSA. The CDR3 is 14 amino acids. The CDR3 bases are TGTGCCAGCAGCTTCCCGACAGGGGGCCCTGAGCAGTTCTTC. This sequence encodes CASSFPTGGPEQFF.

J is TRBJ1-5 and V is TRBV7-9; D perhaps matches TRBD1 (5 bases). Germline CDR1 SEHNR, CDR2 FQNEAQ (reference sequence). The CDR3 totals 15 residues. The ends were cut back, 2 bases at V and 3 bases at J, with 11 bases in the middle. The CDR3 coding sequence is TGTGCCAGCAGCTTACCCCGGGGCCCCAATCAGCCCCAGCATTTT. Encoded protein: CASSLPRGPNQPQHF.

The chain uses TRBV3-1 (or the pseudogene TRBV3-2) and TRBJ2-1, with TRBD2 matching 13 bases. CDR3 length: 15 residues. With 5 bases clipped from V and 5 bases from J, the junction kept 3 bases outside the gene matches. CDR1 is LGHDT, CDR2 YNNKEL, per germline (reference sequence). Written as DNA, the CDR3 is TGTGCCAGCAGCTACGGGACTAGCGGGAACAATGAGCAGTTCTTC. Amino acid sequence: CASSYGTSGNNEQFF.

This chain uses TRBV3-1 (or the pseudogene TRBV3-2) with TRBJ1-2; 10 bases map to TRBD1. CDR1 and CDR2 (germline): LGHDT, YNNKEL (reference sequence). V gave up 4 bases and J gave up 8 bases; unmatched junction bases: 7. The CDR3 consists of 14 residues. In nucleotides, the CDR3 is TGTGCCAGCAGCCGAGAGACAGGGGGCCGGGGCTACACCTTC. Amino acid sequence: CASSRETGGRGYTF.

This chain connects TRBV4-3 to TRBJ2-7; 8 bases match TRBD1. This CDR3 is built from 13 residues. The germline V gene has CDR1 LGHNA and CDR2 YSLEER. Unmatched junction bases numbered 4, after V lost 4 bases and J lost 5 bases. DNA for the CDR3: TGCGCCAGCAGCCGGACAGGGATGGACGAGCAGTACTTC. This codes for CASSRTGMDEQYF.

The DNA for the CDR3 is TGTGCCAGCAGCCGGAGTACAGGAGGGGGCACAGATACGCAGTATTTT. Its protein product is CASSRSTGGGTDTQYF. The rearrangement joins TRBV4-2 to TRBJ2-3; possible D gene TRBD2, 6 bases. CDR1 is LGHNA, CDR2 YNFKEQ, per germline. CDR3 size: 16 residues. Deletions cut 4 bases from V and 1 base from J, with 15 bases between.

The chain couples TRBV7-2 to TRBJ1-1; TRBD1 agrees at 11 bases. Germline CDR1 and CDR2: SGHTA and FQGNSA. With V trimmed by 5 bases and J by 6 bases, 8 bases remained unmatched. The CDR3 totals 15 residues. CDR3 nucleotide sequence: TGTGCCAGCAGCACCCGACCGGGACAGGGGGCTGAAGCTTTCTTT. This translates into CASSTRPGQGAEAFF.

V usage is TRBV3-1 (or the pseudogene TRBV3-2) and J usage is TRBJ2-7; D may be TRBD1 or TRBD2 (7 bases each). The germline V gene encodes CDR1 LGHDT and CDR2 YNNKEL (reference sequence). This CDR3 is built from 15 residues. V shed 4 bases and J shed 0 bases, with 13 bases lying between them. CDR3 protein: CASSRQRDSSYEQYF. The CDR3 coding sequence is TGTGCCAGCAGCCGCCAGCGGGACAGCTCCTACGAGCAGTACTTC.

As to this clone: At one end the junction does not follow the germline gene, possibly because of a read error. The chain carries TRBV19 and TRBJ1-5; perhaps TRBD1 as D (5 bases). This CDR3 spans 15 amino acids. CDR1 LNHDA and CDR2 SQIVND come from the germline V gene (reference sequence). Here the CDR3 DNA reads TGTGCCAGTAGCATAGGGACGGGACTCAATCAGCCCCAGCATTTT. Translation gives CASSIGTGLNQPQHF.

This sequence joins TRBV11-3 and TRBJ2-2, with D perhaps matching TRBD2 (6 bases). Germline V gene lookup returns CDR1 SGHNT and CDR2 YENEEA. Trimming shortened V by 5 bases and J by 7 bases, and 8 bases separated the two germline ends. The CDR3 consists of 12 residues. CDR3 in DNA: TGTGCCAGCAGCGGGGGAGGCGGGGAGCTGTTTTTT. Its translation is CASSGGGGELFF.

The chain has TRBV6-6 and TRBJ1-3; the D is unclear. The germline V gene has CDR1 MNHNY and CDR2 SVGAGI (reference sequence). The CDR3 has 14 amino acids. V lost 6 bases and J lost 0, with 9 bases in between. CDR3 region: CASSPGYSGNTIYF. The DNA for the CDR3 is TGTGCCAGCAGCCCGGGATACTCTGGAAACACCATATATTTT.

This chain connects TRBV27 to TRBJ2-1, with TRBD2 matching over 12 bases. From germline, CDR1 is MNHEY and CDR2 SMNVEV (reference sequence). With V trimmed by 5 bases and J by 7 bases, 15 bases remained unmatched. CDR3 length: 18 amino acids. The CDR3 region is CASSPRLAGVSRRNEQFF. CDR3 coding DNA: TGTGCCAGCAGTCCGAGACTAGCGGGGGTTTCACGGCGGAATGAGCAGTTCTTC.

This clone was seen a handful of times. J is TRBJ1-2 and V is TRBV11-1, with D possibly being TRBD1 (5 bases). The CDR3 is 14 residues long. Between the trimmed V and J ends, which lost 2 bases and 5 bases, there was a span of 12 bases. Looked up from germline, CDR1 is SGHAT and CDR2 is FQDESV (reference sequence). CDR3: CASSLRDQLYGYTF. The CDR3 DNA follows: TGTGCCAGCAGCTTAAGGGACCAATTATATGGCTACACCTTC. The complete variable domain, with remaining parts taken from reference TRBV11-1 and TRBJ1-2, reads EAEVAQSPRYKITEKSQAVAFWCDPISGHATLYWYRQILGQGPELLVQFQDESVVDDSQLPKDRFSAERLKGVDSTLKIQPAELGDSAMYLCASSLRDQLYGYTFGSGTRLTVV.

J is TRBJ1-2 and V is TRBV28; 7 bases fit TRBD1. In germline, CDR1 is MDHEN, CDR2 SYDVKM. V lost 4 bases, J lost 2 bases, and 10 bases stayed unmatched. This CDR3 contains 16 residues. Written as DNA, the CDR3 is TGTGCCAGCAGTTCTCCATCCGGGACAGCAAACTATGGCTACACCTTC. Protein sequence: CASSSPSGTANYGYTF.

The chain is built from TRBV24-1 and TRBJ1-5, with 10 bases matching TRBD1. Germline V lookup: CDR1 KGHDR, CDR2 SFDVKD. J was trimmed by 3 bases and V by 2 bases; bases with no gene match: 9. The CDR3 runs 18 residues. The CDR3 DNA follows: TGTGCCACCAGTGATTCGCAGACAGGGGGCTTCTTCAATCAGCCCCAGCATTTT. Protein sequence: CATSDSQTGGFFNQPQHF.

The V and J genes are TRBV19 and TRBJ1-2; 10 bases are a match to TRBD1. V was pared by 5 bases and J by 4 bases, with 7 bases of the junction left unmatched. CDR1 is LNHDA and CDR2 is SQIVND in the germline V gene (reference sequence). This CDR3 has 15 amino acids. CDR3 amino acids: CASSSLGQGIYGYTF. The DNA for the CDR3 is TGTGCCAGTAGTTCGTTGGGACAGGGGATCTATGGCTACACCTTC. The full variable domain, rest sourced from reference TRBV19 and TRBJ1-2, is DGGITQSPKYLFRKEGQNVTLSCEQNLNHDAMYWYRQDPGQGLRLIYYSQIVNDFQKGDIAEGYSVSREKKESFPLTVTSAQKNPTAFYLCASSSLGQGIYGYTFGSGTRLTVV.

The chain uses TRBV4-1 and TRBJ1-4; a possible D gene is TRBD1 (5 bases). Per germline, CDR1 MGHRA and CDR2 YSYEKL. V was cut by 4 bases and J by 0 bases, with 15 bases left in between. This CDR3 spans 17 amino acids. CDR3 nucleotides: TGCGCCAGCAGCCGGGCGGACTTAGGGGCAACTAATGAAAAACTGTTTTTT. Its protein product is CASSRADLGATNEKLFF.

The chain has TRBV2 and TRBJ1-2, with D hard to call. Trimming left V 3 bases short and J 3 bases short, with 11 bases between. Germline CDR1 and CDR2: SNHLY and FYNNEI. This CDR3 is 14 amino acids long. The CDR3 DNA reads TGTGCCAGCAGTGATTTAGACGGATACTATGGCTACACCTTC. It codes for CASSDLDGYYGYTF.

The chain recombines TRBV19 with TRBJ1-3, with D unclear. The CDR3 runs 15 residues. Trimming stripped 2 bases from V and 4 bases from J, with 12 bases between. Per the germline V gene, CDR1 is LNHDA and CDR2 is SQIVND (reference sequence). In nucleotides, the CDR3 is TGTGCCAGTAGTATAAACTGGGCCTCAGGAAACACCATATATTTT. It specifies CASSINWASGNTIYF.

V gene TRBV4-3 combines with J gene TRBJ2-7; TRBD1 aligns across 7 bases. Trimming removed 2 bases from V and 4 bases from J; junction bases left unmatched: 11. The CDR3 has 16 amino acids. The germline V gene encodes CDR1 LGHNA and CDR2 YSLEER. CDR3 nucleotides: TGCGCCAGCAGCCAATACCTCGGGACAGCTTTGTACGAGCAGTACTTC. Translated: CASSQYLGTALYEQYF.

In DNA, the CDR3 is TGTGCCAGTAGTATAGTTGAAGGAGGAAATGGCTACACCTTC. Translated, it gives CASSIVEGGNGYTF. J is TRBJ1-2 and V is TRBV19, with D hard to call. From germline, CDR1 is LNHDA and CDR2 SQIVND (reference sequence). This CDR3 has 14 amino acids. V was pared by 1 base and J by 6 bases, with 12 bases between.

The chain joins TRBV10-3 to TRBJ1-2; no clear D. Germline CDR1 reads ENHRY; CDR2 reads SYGVKD. The germline V and J ends were trimmed by 6 bases and 8 bases, with 13 bases remaining between them. CDR3 length: 12 residues. CDR3 sequence: CAISAILGGYTF. CDR3 DNA sequence: TGTGCCATCAGCGCGATTCTGGGGGGCTACACCTTC.

The V and J genes are TRBV29-1 and TRBJ1-1; no definite D call. Germline loops: CDR1 SQVTM, CDR2 ANQGSEA. The CDR3 has 14 amino acids. V lost 1 base and J 5 bases, leaving 14 bases between the germline ends. CDR3 amino acids: CSVEGPAGGTEAFF. The CDR3 DNA follows: TGCAGCGTTGAAGGGCCCGCAGGAGGGACTGAAGCTTTCTTT.

V and J are TRBV7-2 and TRBJ2-1; 11 positions agree with TRBD2. Trimming removed 5 bases from V and 8 bases from J; junction bases left unmatched: 17. The CDR3 has 18 amino acids. CDR1 SGHTA and CDR2 FQGNSA come from the germline V gene. CDR3 DNA sequence: TGTGCCAGCAGCCTTTCCGGGGCACTAGCGGGGGTACGGGATGAGCAGTTCTTC. It translates to CASSLSGALAGVRDEQFF.